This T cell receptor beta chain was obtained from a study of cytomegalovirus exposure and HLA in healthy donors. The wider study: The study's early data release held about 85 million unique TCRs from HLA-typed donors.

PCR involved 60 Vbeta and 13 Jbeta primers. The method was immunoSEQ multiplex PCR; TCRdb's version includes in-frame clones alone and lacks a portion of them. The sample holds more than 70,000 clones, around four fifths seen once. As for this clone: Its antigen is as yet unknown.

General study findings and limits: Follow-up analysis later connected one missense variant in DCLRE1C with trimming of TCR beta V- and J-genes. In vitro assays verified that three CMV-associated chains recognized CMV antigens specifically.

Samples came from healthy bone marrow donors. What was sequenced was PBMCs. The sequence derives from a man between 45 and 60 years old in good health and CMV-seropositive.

The CDR3 DNA is TGTGCCAGCAAGGAGACAGGGGGCTATGAAAAACTGTTTTTT. Encoded protein: CASKETGGYEKLFF. The genes are TRBV2 and TRBJ1-4; 10 bases are shared with TRBD1. After removal of 7 bases from V and 6 bases from J, the junction contained 5 bases not matched to a gene. This CDR3 spans 14 amino acids. CDR1 and CDR2 from the germline V gene are SNHLY and FYNNEI.